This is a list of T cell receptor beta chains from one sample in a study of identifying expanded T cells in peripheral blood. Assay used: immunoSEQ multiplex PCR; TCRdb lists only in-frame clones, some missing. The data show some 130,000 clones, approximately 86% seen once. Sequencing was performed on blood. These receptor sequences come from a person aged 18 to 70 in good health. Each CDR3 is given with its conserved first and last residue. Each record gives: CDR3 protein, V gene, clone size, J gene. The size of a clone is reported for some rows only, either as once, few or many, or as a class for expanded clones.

CDR3 protein: CASSQDRYEQYF
V gene: TRBV14
clone size: .
J gene: TRBJ2-7

CDR3 protein: CSVAKTGTTGELFF
V gene: TRBV29-1
clone size: .
J gene: TRBJ2-2

CDR3 protein: CASSLATPALEQYF
V gene: TRBV7-2
clone size: few
J gene: TRBJ2-7

CDR3 protein: CASSLSRSRRSANTIYF
V gene: TRBV19
clone size: .
J gene: TRBJ1-3

CDR3 protein: CASSVVGGRELFF
V gene: TRBV9
clone size: .
J gene: TRBJ2-2

CDR3 protein: CASSLEADVRDEKLFF
V gene: TRBV7-6
clone size: .
J gene: TRBJ1-4

CDR3 protein: CASSESQGNEQFF
V gene: TRBV6-1
clone size: .
J gene: TRBJ2-1

CDR3 protein: CASSVEAGMGTGELFF
V gene: TRBV9
clone size: .
J gene: TRBJ2-2

CDR3 protein: CASSLPNNEQFF
V gene: TRBV13
clone size: .
J gene: TRBJ2-1

CDR3 protein: CASSLDRIEAFF
V gene: TRBV7-9
clone size: once
J gene: TRBJ1-1

CDR3 protein: CARTFNWGAEAFF
V gene: TRBV5-3
clone size: once
J gene: TRBJ1-1

CDR3 protein: CASSIGGNNEQFF
V gene: TRBV7-3
clone size: .
J gene: TRBJ2-1

CDR3 protein: CASSLDSKSTGELFF
V gene: TRBV5-4
clone size: .
J gene: TRBJ2-2

CDR3 protein: CASSLAAGDGYTF
V gene: TRBV5-1
clone size: .
J gene: TRBJ1-2

CDR3 protein: CAWRLTGGAKGYTF
V gene: TRBV30
clone size: .
J gene: TRBJ1-2

CDR3 protein: CASSTTSYNSPLHF
V gene: TRBV27
clone size: .
J gene: TRBJ1-6

CDR3 protein: CASSIIGTGLQPQHF
V gene: TRBV27
clone size: .
J gene: TRBJ1-5

CDR3 protein: CASSLKKPGQGVFGYGYTF
V gene: TRBV14
clone size: .
J gene: TRBJ1-2